This T cell receptor (beta chain) was obtained from a study of shared clonotypes between healthy human individuals. From CD4+ cells came CD45RA+ naive and CD45RA-negative memory subsets. The sample holds one count of this clone. It was approximately 0.2 ug DNA, 30,000 or so T cell genomes, that sorted-subset replicate PCRs used. Some clones are missing from TCRdb's copy, which holds only in-frame ones; the method was immunoSEQ multiplex PCR. The repertoire holds a few million clones, with approximately 90% as singletons. Germline values: CDR1 LNHDA, CDR2 SQIVND (reference sequence). V lost 3 bases and J 3 bases, leaving 11 bases between the germline ends. The CDR3 covers 15 residues.

The receptor's source is a man aged 18 to 29 in good health. The sequenced material came from naive CD4+ T cells sorted from blood. The subset denotes: CD45RA+ positively selected. The chain links TRBV19 to TRBJ2-2; no firm D call. CDR3 bases: TGTGCCAGTAGTATCGGACCAATTTACACCGGGGAGCTGTTTTTT. Residues: CASSIGPIYTGELFF.